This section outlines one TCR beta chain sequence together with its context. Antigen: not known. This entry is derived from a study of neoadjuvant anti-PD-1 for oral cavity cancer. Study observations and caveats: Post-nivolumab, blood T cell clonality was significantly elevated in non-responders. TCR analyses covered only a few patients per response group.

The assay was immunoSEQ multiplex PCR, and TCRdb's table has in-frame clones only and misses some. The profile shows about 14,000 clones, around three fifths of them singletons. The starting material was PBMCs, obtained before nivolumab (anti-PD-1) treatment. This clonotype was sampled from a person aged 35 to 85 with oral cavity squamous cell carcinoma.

The CDR3: CASSSLAGVGDTGELFF. DNA of the CDR3: TGTGCCAGCAGTTCACTAGCGGGAGTAGGTGACACCGGGGAGCTGTTTTTT. V usage is TRBV27 and J usage is TRBJ2-2, with TRBD2 matching over 11 bases. Trimming took 4 bases from V and 3 from J; bases not matched to a gene: 7. The CDR3 has 17 amino acids. In germline, CDR1 is MNHEY, CDR2 SMNVEV (reference sequence).